The entry below gives a single T cell receptor (beta chain) sequence along with its context. What it binds is not known. The data were obtained in a study of somatic mutations in cytotoxic T cells in rheumatoid arthritis. Study-level points and caveats: Rheumatoid arthritis patients were compared with age-matched healthy controls, and their CD8+ T-cell clonality did not differ significantly.

Sequencing used immunoSEQ multiplex PCR; TCRdb keeps in-frame clones, though not all of them. The profile shows 15,000 to 20,000 clones, about 68% of them singletons. This CDR3 spans 14 amino acids. From germline, CDR1 is SGHNT and CDR2 YYREEE (reference sequence). The chain joins TRBV5-4 to TRBJ2-5, with a tentative D call TRBD1 (5 bases). With the DNA end fitting TRBJ2-7 better, the J assignment may be wrong. The TCR originated in a man in his 60s in good health. Specimen: CD8+ T cells sorted from blood. The CDR3 reads CASSLGPSSYEQYF. In nucleotides, the CDR3 is TGTGCCAGCAGCCTGGGGCCTAGCTCCTACGAGCAGTACTTC.